Given below is one T cell receptor beta chain in context. Generated by immunoSEQ multiplex PCR, the TCRdb table keeps only in-frame clones and is missing some. The sample yields some 300,000 clones, just under 90% seen once. The sample belongs to a study of blood T cell repertoires in COVID-19. V lost 6 bases and J lost 0; bases outside the gene matches: 3. The CDR3 is 15 residues long. Germline CDR1 KGHSH, CDR2 LQKENI. The sequenced sample was PBMCs or T cells enriched from blood (not recorded which). The source of this sequence is a woman younger than 45 who had recovered from COVID-19. J is TRBJ2-3 and V is TRBV18, with 10 bases aligning to TRBD2. As DNA, the CDR3 is TGTGCCAGCTCGCGACTAGCGGGTAGCACAGATACGCAGTATTTT. Translation: CASSRLAGSTDTQYF. The complete variable domain, with remaining parts taken from reference TRBV18 and TRBJ2-3, reads NAGVMQNPRHLVRRRGQEARLRCSPMKGHSHVYWYRQLPEEGLKFMVYLQKENIIDESGMPKERFSAEFPKEGPSILRIQQVVRGDSAAYFCASSRLAGSTDTQYFGPGTRLTVL.